This T cell receptor beta chain was recorded in a study of T cell responses to AZD1222 COVID-19 vaccine. Regarding the study as a whole: Rises in breadth and depth of Spike-specific TCRs came after two AZD1222 doses. Females outnumbered males among donors, who were mostly white British; clonal diversity was possibly underestimated.

Produced via immunoSEQ multiplex PCR; TCRdb's table is partial and in-frame only. This table has 200,000 to 250,000 clones, approximately 94% appearing once. Of note for this clone: Its specificity is unknown.

Germline V gene lookup returns CDR1 SGHDT and CDR2 YYEEEE. The CDR3 is made up of 13 amino acids. V gave up 4 bases and J gave up 2 bases; unmatched junction bases: 3. The chain carries TRBV5-6 and TRBJ2-7; TRBD2 agrees at 7 bases. This sample comprised peripheral blood, obtained on day 0 of MenACWY control vaccination. This receptor was identified in an adult in good health. This chain's CDR3 is CASSPRGAYEQYF. DNA of the CDR3: TGTGCCAGCAGCCCTCGGGGGGCCTACGAGCAGTACTTC. The complete variable domain, with remaining parts taken from reference TRBV5-6 and TRBJ2-7, reads DAGVTQSPTHLIKTRGQQVTLRCSPKSGHDTVSWYQQALGQGPQFIFQYYEEEERQRGNFPDRFSGHQFPNYSSELNVNALLLGDSALYLCASSPRGAYEQYFGPGTRLTVT.